A selection of T cell receptor beta chains follows, all from one sample in a study of high-grade serous ovarian cancer treatment subgroups. Libraries were prepared by immunoSEQ multiplex PCR; TCRdb keeps only in-frame clonotypes and omits some of them. The sample includes a few thousand clones, around 74% of them seen just once. The specimen was tumor tissue. The receptor source for this set is a human donor with high-grade serous ovarian cancer. The conserved cysteine and the conserved F or W are not part of the CDR3 here. Fields, in order: V gene, clone size, J gene, CDR3 protein. Only part of the rows carry a size: once, few, many, or a class if the clone is expanded.

TRBV4-2	NA	TRBJ2-6	ASSQGYRATVGSGANVLT
TRBV2	NA	TRBJ1-3	ASSKGQGVAGNTIY
TRBV5-1	NA	TRBJ2-3	ASIGGRADTQY
TRBV5-1	NA	TRBJ1-2	ASRPDTNYGYT
TRBV5-6	NA	TRBJ2-1	ASSTGNLVYNEQF
TRBV6-1	NA	TRBJ2-3	ASYSGGRVAQY
TRBV7-2	NA	TRBJ2-3	ASSPQVTQY
TRBV7-2	NA	TRBJ1-2	ASSFRQTTFSNYGYT
TRBV10-3	NA	TRBJ2-3	AIRRQGGADTQY
TRBV18	once	TRBJ2-3	ASSLSVSTDTQY
TRBV18	NA	TRBJ1-5	ASSQGAGQPQH
TRBV5-1	NA	TRBJ1-2	ASSLEGVANYGYT
TRBV29-1	NA	TRBJ2-1	SVDGLPNEQF
TRBV5-1	NA	TRBJ1-2	ASSRSRGDANYGYT
TRBV15	once	TRBJ1-5	ATSRDGGRQPQH
TRBV5-1	NA	TRBJ1-1	ASSLGSGATEAF
TRBV6-5	NA	TRBJ1-4	ASSSQGGGTNEKLF
TRBV2	NA	TRBJ2-7	ARQRTDVTYEQY
TRBV4-2	few	TRBJ2-2	ASSSGGAGSGELF
TRBV6-1	NA	TRBJ2-3	ASSLAGNTDTQY
TRBV7-7	NA	TRBJ2-5	ASSLSGAGGQETQY
TRBV7-8	NA	TRBJ1-1	ASSLRGRLIGVNTEAF
TRBV19	NA	TRBJ2-2	ASSIGAGINTGELF
TRBV21-1	NA	TRBJ1-6	ASSKAEGEGQNSPLH
TRBV7-2	NA	TRBJ1-6	ASSLDRGGSPLH
TRBV7-8	NA	TRBJ1-1	ASSLGQANTEAF
TRBV7-2	NA	TRBJ2-3	ASSLVRTDTQY
TRBV30	NA	TRBJ2-3	AWSRGDYTDTQY
TRBV5-8	NA	TRBJ2-2	ASSLYYGDTGELF
TRBV5-1	few	TRBJ2-3	ASSLGQRTSTDTQY
TRBV7-9	NA	TRBJ2-2	ASSLRASGHTGELF
TRBV30	NA	TRBJ1-3	AWEKGGNTIY
TRBV11-2	NA	TRBJ1-3	ASSLGAGMGHTIY
TRBV29-1	few	TRBJ2-5	SVGYQETQY
TRBV7-2	NA	TRBJ2-1	ASSWAKNNEQF
TRBV9	NA	TRBJ2-3	ASSPGWSKTPPSTDTQY
TRBV19	NA	TRBJ1-4	ASGRDRGNEKLF
TRBV28	NA	TRBJ1-5	ASSLTLSQGFVQPQH
TRBV5-1	large	TRBJ2-5	ASSSAADGWQETQY
TRBV28	medium-sized	TRBJ2-5	ASSFKEGRETQY
TRBV18	NA	TRBJ1-4	ASSSQGARNEKLF
TRBV7-9	NA	TRBJ1-3	ASSPTGPNTIY
TRBV19	NA	TRBJ1-6	ASSIGQGNSPLH
TRBV11-1	NA	TRBJ1-1	ASSARTPRGILNTEAF
TRBV6-6	NA	TRBJ1-6	ASSYNSYNSPLH
TRBV19	NA	TRBJ2-3	ASSPDGLRRPDTQY
TRBV19	NA	TRBJ1-3	ASSRRDRGRSIGNTIY
TRBV4-3	NA	TRBJ1-4	ASSQDDSNEKLF
TRBV5-1	NA	TRBJ1-1	ASSLGRGIVDTEAF
TRBV19	NA	TRBJ2-5	ASSASLAQETQY
TRBV19	NA	TRBJ1-4	ASSIDDTSWNVVGLNEKLF
TRBV29-1	NA	TRBJ1-1	SVDLVAGGRSDMNTEAF
TRBV27	NA	TRBJ2-7	ASSASGTAPYEQY
TRBV5-8	NA	TRBJ1-1	ASIRQGYRTEAF